A single sample is the source of the 2 T cell receptor beta chains below, sequenced in a study of cytomegalovirus exposure and HLA in healthy donors. It was with 60 Vbeta and 13 Jbeta primers that the PCR ran. Clones were read by immunoSEQ multiplex PCR, and TCRdb kept only the in-frame ones, dropping some. The sample consists of 150,000 to 200,000 clones, about four fifths of them appearing once. Sequencing was done on a sample of PBMCs. Source of these receptors: a man aged 18 to 30 in good health and CMV-seronegative.

The chain links TRBV6-1 to TRBJ2-5; TRBD1 might be the D (5 bases). The ends were cut back, 2 bases at V and 4 bases at J, with 8 bases in the middle. CDR3 size: 13 residues. CDR1 and CDR2 from the germline V gene are MNHNS and SASEGT. The CDR3 loop is CASSEFRGETQYF. In nucleotides, the CDR3 is TGTGCCAGCAGTGAATTTAGGGGAGAGACCCAGTACTTC.

Details on this clone: A junction end diverges from the germline sequence, so it may reflect a read error. This chain connects TRBV7-7 to TRBJ2-1; D call uncertain. CDR3 length: 14 amino acids. Germline values: CDR1 SSHAT, CDR2 FNYEAQ (reference sequence). The CDR3 is CASSPLWQDNEQFF. The CDR3 DNA reads as TGTGCTAGCAGCCCACTTTGGCAGGACAATGAGCAGTTCTTC.